The present entry profiles one TCR beta chain with its context. Its antigen is unknown. The data were obtained in a study of memory CD4+ T cells and cytomegalovirus serostatus. Clones were sequenced by immunoSEQ multiplex PCR, and TCRdb holds only the in-frame ones, with some missing. The repertoire holds just under 60,000 clones, with about 81% as singletons. The CDR3 runs 16 residues. With 1 base clipped from V and 8 bases from J, the junction kept 11 bases outside the gene matches. Germline V lookup: CDR1 SEHNR, CDR2 FQNEAQ (reference sequence). Study-level points and caveats: CD4+ memory repertoires contained about 40% of the roughly 150 reported CMV TCRbeta sequences.

Single viable CD3+CD4+CD8-CD45RO+ cells were sorted as the memory CD4+ T cells. The sequenced sample consisted of memory CD4+ T cells from blood. The clonotype comes from an adult in good health and CMV-seronegative. The chain joins TRBV7-9 to TRBJ1-2; TRBD1 aligns across 9 bases. The CDR3 loop is CASSLDGDRVGSGYTF. CDR3 coding DNA: TGTGCCAGCAGCTTAGACGGGGACAGGGTCGGTTCAGGCTACACCTTC.